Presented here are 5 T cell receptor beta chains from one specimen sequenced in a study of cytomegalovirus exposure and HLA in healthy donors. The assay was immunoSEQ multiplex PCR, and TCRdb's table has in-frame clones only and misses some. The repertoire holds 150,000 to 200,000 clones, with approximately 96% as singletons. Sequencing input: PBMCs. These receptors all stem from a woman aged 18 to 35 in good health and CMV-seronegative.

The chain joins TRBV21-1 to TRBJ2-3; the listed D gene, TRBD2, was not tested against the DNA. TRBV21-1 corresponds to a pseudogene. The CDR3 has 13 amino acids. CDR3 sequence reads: CASSKGLADTQYF. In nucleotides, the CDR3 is TGTGCCAGCAGCAAAGGTCTCGCAGATACGCAGTATTTT.

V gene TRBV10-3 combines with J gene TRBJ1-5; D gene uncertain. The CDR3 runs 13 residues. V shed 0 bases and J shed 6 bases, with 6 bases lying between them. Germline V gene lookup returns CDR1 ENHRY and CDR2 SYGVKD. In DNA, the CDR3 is TGTGCCATCAGTGAGTCGGACTTTCAGCCCCAGCATTTT. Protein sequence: CAISESDFQPQHF.

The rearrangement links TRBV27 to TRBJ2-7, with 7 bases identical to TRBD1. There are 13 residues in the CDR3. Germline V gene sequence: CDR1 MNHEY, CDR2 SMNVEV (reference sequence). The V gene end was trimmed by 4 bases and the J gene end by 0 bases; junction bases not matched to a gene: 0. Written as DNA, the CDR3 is TGTGCCAGCAGTTGGGACAGCTCCTACGAGCAGTACTTC. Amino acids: CASSWDSSYEQYF.

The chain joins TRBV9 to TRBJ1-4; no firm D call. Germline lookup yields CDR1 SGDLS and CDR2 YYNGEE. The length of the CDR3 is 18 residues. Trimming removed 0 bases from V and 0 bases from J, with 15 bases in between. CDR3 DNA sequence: TGTGCCAGCAGCGTAGGAGTGGGAGCAACGACAACTAATGAAAAACTGTTTTTT. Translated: CASSVGVGATTTNEKLFF.

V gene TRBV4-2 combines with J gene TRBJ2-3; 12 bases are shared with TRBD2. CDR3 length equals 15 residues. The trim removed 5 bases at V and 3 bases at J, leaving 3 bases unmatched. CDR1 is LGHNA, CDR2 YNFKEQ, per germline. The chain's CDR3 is CASSSLAGGTDTQYF. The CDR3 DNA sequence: TGTGCCAGCAGCTCTCTAGCGGGGGGGACAGATACGCAGTATTTT.